This T cell receptor beta chain was captured by sequencing in a study of tumor-infiltrating lymphocytes in oesophageal squamous cell carcinoma. Trimming pared 7 bases from V and 1 base from J, leaving 17 bases between. The CDR3 extends over 15 amino acids. Germline CDR1 is SGHTA and CDR2 is FQGTGA. TCRdb fed the PCR reads into MiXCR, producing one record per CDR3 protein. The table shows fewer than 15,000 distinct CDR3 sequences, with approximately 49% occurring only once. In its sample, this clonotype ranks as medium-sized. The chain carries TRBV7-3 and TRBJ2-7; a possible D gene is TRBD2 (6 bases). The sample taken for sequencing was esophageal tumor tissue. The TCR sequence derives from a male donor with esophageal squamous cell carcinoma. The CDR3, as DNA: TGTGCCAGCACCCGAGGAGGGAGAACATCCTACGAGCAGTACTTC. Residues: CASTRGGRTSYEQYF.